A selection of T cell receptor beta chains follows, all from one sample in a study of cytomegalovirus exposure and HLA in healthy donors. Measured with immunoSEQ multiplex PCR; TCRdb has only the in-frame clones, and not every one. The sample has around 190,000 clones, around 88% seen once; the top ten hold around 1.6%. Sequenced input: PBMCs. These receptor sequences come from a woman between 18 and 29 years old in good health and CMV-seronegative. Both conserved end residues are trimmed from each CDR3.

TRBV11-3	TRBJ2-1	ASSLGGNSGGAYNEQF
TRBV12-5	TRBJ1-1	ASGFPVWSSLNTEAF
TRBV5-1	TRBJ1-4	ASTPQGGSDEKLF
TRBV5-1	TRBJ1-1	ASSLATQNTEAF
TRBV27	TRBJ1-3	ASAGSIDTIY
TRBV29-1	TRBJ1-1	SVELEMNTEAF
TRBV2	TRBJ2-3	ASSYSSGRSTDTQY
TRBV5-1	TRBJ2-2	ASRTGGFTGELF
TRBV11-2	TRBJ1-2	ASSALRGTNYGYT
TRBV5-1	TRBJ1-1	ASSLVIGGGGEAF
TRBV9	TRBJ2-1	ASSVDPPGQFYNEQF
TRBV6-5	TRBJ1-2	AEGYGYT
TRBV7-9	TRBJ1-4	ASRQGTTNEKLF
TRBV19	TRBJ1-5	ASKIGGADRQPQH
TRBV6-5	TRBJ2-7	ASSPASGSYEQY
TRBV30	TRBJ2-4	AWSGFITSGTSAKNIQY
TRBV5-8	TRBJ2-3	ASSPGQFTDTQY
TRBV5-6	TRBJ1-1	ASSFDRDTEAF
TRBV7-9	TRBJ1-1	ASSGWGRALNTEAF
TRBV2	TRBJ2-2	ASIEQGAGGELF
TRBV5-1	TRBJ2-7	ASSFGPGTQFYEQY
TRBV4-2	TRBJ2-2	ASSPRGRGDGELF
TRBV4-1	TRBJ1-3	ASSQGGGTGRLSGNTIY
TRBV12-2	TRBJ1-1	ASRSEGDTEAF
TRBV2	TRBJ1-5	ASSGRGSNQPQH
TRBV30	TRBJ1-2	AWSGLGRGAYGYT
TRBV2	TRBJ2-5	ASSASGGRQETQY
TRBV9	TRBJ1-4	ASSVAGQGVNEKLF
TRBV7-3	TRBJ1-2	ASSLSGGLNGYT
TRBV10-3	TRBJ2-7	AISQTGTAKNEQY
TRBV19	TRBJ2-7	ASSTYQARGTYEQY
TRBV5-4	TRBJ2-3	ASSFSGGSTDTQY
TRBV2	TRBJ1-3	ASFPGPGIGNTIY
TRBV29-1	TRBJ2-3	SVERRGDTDTQY
TRBV6-6	TRBJ1-2	ASRDGQGGNYGYT
TRBV25-1	TRBJ1-1	ASSEWDREQLNTEAF
TRBV5-1	TRBJ2-5	ASSRLAGPRETQY
TRBV4-1	TRBJ1-3	ASSQGMTGGNTIY
TRBV7-9	TRBJ2-1	ASSTGQKEIDNEQF
TRBV5-6	TRBJ2-1	ASRAASTYEQF
TRBV7-2	TRBJ2-1	ASSFSGSIYEQF
TRBV4-2	TRBJ1-3	ASSQETTGTGNTIY
TRBV7-3	TRBJ1-1	ASSTHREAEAF
TRBV5-1	TRBJ1-1	ASSIAGARNTEAF
TRBV5-1	TRBJ2-3	ASSLTSGDTQY
TRBV20-1	TRBJ2-5	SADPGETQY
TRBV7-8	TRBJ2-1	ASSPGTSGGAASSYNEQF
TRBV11-2	TRBJ1-6	ASDVQGNSPLH
TRBV7-8	TRBJ2-5	ASSLGGEGETQY
TRBV5-5	TRBJ2-7	ASSFSGGHSYEQY
TRBV5-6	TRBJ1-6	ASSSGGRHALALLH
TRBV30	TRBJ2-7	AWSRSSSYEQY
TRBV14	TRBJ1-6	ASSPIQGYSPLH
TRBV7-6	TRBJ2-7	ASAAGGSSYEQY
TRBV6-4	TRBJ2-3	ASSDSMPGQGADTQY